This TCR beta chain was obtained from a study of CD8 T cells in ankylosing spondylitis. Per germline, CDR1 SQVTM and CDR2 ANQGSEA. The CDR3 runs 13 residues. V was pared by 5 bases and J by 5 bases, with 13 bases between. This clonotype was seen repeatedly, ten times or more. Its specificity is unknown. TCRdb re-called the 5' RACE reads through MiXCR, storing one row per CDR3 protein. The sample has some 140,000 distinct CDR3 sequences, roughly an eighth seen once. Broader study findings: Blood of patients with ankylosing spondylitis appeared to be characterized by a TCR beta motif of eight highly homologous variants. Matched synovial fluid from ankylosing spondylitis patients was reported to be enriched for disease-linked clones.

The source is a female donor with ankylosing spondylitis or in good health (not recorded which). Source material: blood, either unsorted or a sorted T cell fraction (not recorded which). The J gene is TRBJ2-1, the V gene TRBV29-1; D not certain. The CDR3 loop is CSVLSPLHNEQFF. The CDR3 DNA follows: TGCAGCGTTCTCAGCCCGCTCCACAATGAGCAGTTCTTC.